One and the same sample provided the 32 T cell receptor beta chains below, sequenced in a study of blood T cell repertoires in COVID-19. The method was immunoSEQ multiplex PCR; TCRdb's version includes in-frame clones alone and lacks a portion of them. The sample records about 160,000 clones, 65% to 85% being singletons. Sequences were obtained from peripheral blood. The receptors were sampled from an elderly woman with active or convalescent COVID-19.

This rearrangement joins TRBV10-2 to TRBJ2-5; no definite D call. Germline V CDR1 and CDR2: WSHSY, SAAADI. Trimming removed 6 bases from V and 10 bases from J, with 12 bases in between. The CDR3 spans 11 residues. CDR3 sequence (DNA): TGCGCCAGCAGCCCCCCGGGTAACCAGTACTTC. This gives the protein CASSPPGNQYF.

The chain couples TRBV4-2 to TRBJ1-1; D uncertain. Trimming took off 1 base at V and 4 bases at J, with 10 bases between the two ends. The CDR3 extends over 14 amino acids. Germline values: CDR1 LGHNA, CDR2 YNFKEQ. The CDR3 spells CASSQALGVTEAFF. CDR3 nucleotide sequence: TGTGCCAGCAGCCAAGCCCTCGGGGTCACTGAAGCTTTCTTT.

CDR3 in amino acids: CASNPSGGGPNEQFF. The CDR3 nucleotides are TGCGCCAGCAACCCTAGCGGGGGAGGACCCAATGAGCAGTTCTTC. The chain recombines TRBV5-1 with TRBJ2-1, with TRBD2 matching over 10 bases. The CDR3 extends over 15 amino acids. After removal of 6 bases from V and 6 bases from J, the junction contained 9 bases not matched to a gene. Germline V gives CDR1 SGHRS, CDR2 YFSETQ.

CDR3 DNA: TGTGCCATCCGCGGCGGGGGGGGGAGCACTGAAGCTTTCTTT. Amino acid sequence: CAIRGGGGSTEAFF. The chain carries TRBV10-3 and TRBJ1-1; tentatively, D is TRBD1 (5 bases). Germline V gene lookup returns CDR1 ENHRY and CDR2 SYGVKD. The CDR3 spans 14 residues. The germline V and J ends were trimmed by 8 bases and 4 bases, with 17 bases remaining between them.

The chain recombines TRBV7-2 with TRBJ2-5, with D perhaps TRBD2 (5 bases). The CDR3 spans 13 residues. Germline CDR1 reads SGHTA; CDR2 reads FQGNSA. Trimming removed 5 bases from V and 3 bases from J, with 10 bases in between. The CDR3 DNA sequence: TGTGCCAGCAGCCTGAGGGCCGAAGAGACCCAGTACTTC. Encoded protein: CASSLRAEETQYF.

The chain couples TRBV19 to TRBJ2-7; D perhaps matches TRBD1 (5 bases). Trimming stripped 0 bases from V and 0 bases from J, with 6 bases between. This CDR3 has 14 residues. Germline V gene data show CDR1 as LNHDA and CDR2 as SQIVND (reference sequence). CDR3 coding DNA: TGTGCCAGTAGTATAGAGCAGGGCTCCTACGAGCAGTACTTC. This encodes CASSIEQGSYEQYF.

The rearrangement joins TRBV5-1 to TRBJ1-5; D unclear. The germline CDR1 and CDR2 sequences are SGHRS and YFSETQ. The CDR3 loop spans 16 amino acids. The V end lost 0 bases, the J end lost 2 bases, and 12 bases lay between the germline ends. CDR3 sequence (DNA): TGCGCCAGCAGCTTGGACAGCTCGAGTGGCAATCAGCCCCAGCATTTT. Translating it yields CASSLDSSSGNQPQHF.

V usage is TRBV3-1 (or the pseudogene TRBV3-2) and J usage is TRBJ2-7, with D perhaps TRBD2 (5 bases). CDR1 LGHDT and CDR2 YNNKEL come from the germline V gene (reference sequence). The CDR3 is made up of 15 amino acids. V was shortened by 4 bases and J by 4 bases, with 17 bases between the two germline ends. The CDR3 DNA reads TGTGCCAGCAGCCTGAGGGCTTCGGGCGGTTACGAGCAGTACTTC. It specifies CASSLRASGGYEQYF.

The rearrangement uses TRBV4-3 and TRBJ1-6; no firm D call. Trimming pared 0 bases from V and 0 bases from J, leaving 9 bases between. CDR3 size: 17 residues. The germline V gene has CDR1 LGHNA and CDR2 YSLEER. CDR3 amino acids: CASSQDVASSYNSPLHF. DNA for the CDR3: TGCGCCAGCAGCCAAGATGTAGCAAGCTCCTATAATTCACCCCTCCACTTT.

This chain connects TRBV19 to TRBJ2-1, with 10 bases aligning to TRBD1. The germline V gene has CDR1 LNHDA and CDR2 SQIVND (reference sequence). J was trimmed by 4 bases and V by 1 base; bases with no gene match: 7. This CDR3 region has 17 residues. Here the CDR3 reads CASSIAGAGQGYNEQFF. The CDR3 bases are TGTGCCAGTAGTATAGCCGGGGCGGGACAGGGGTACAATGAGCAGTTCTTC. Together with reference TRBV19 and TRBJ2-1, the CDR3 gives the full variable domain: DGGITQSPKYLFRKEGQNVTLSCEQNLNHDAMYWYRQDPGQGLRLIYYSQIVNDFQKGDIAEGYSVSREKKESFPLTVTSAQKNPTAFYLCASSIAGAGQGYNEQFFGPGTRLTVL.

The V call is TRBV7-2, the J call TRBJ1-6; possibly TRBD1 for D (5 bases). The V gene's germline CDR1 is SGHTA and CDR2 FQGNSA. The V end was cut by 3 bases, the J end by 5 bases, with 11 bases between. This CDR3 comprises 15 residues. The CDR3 DNA follows: TGTGCCAGCAGCTTTGGGGCAGGGAATAATTCACCCCTCCACTTT. Translation gives CASSFGAGNNSPLHF.

The V call is TRBV19, the J call TRBJ2-3, with 7 bases aligning to TRBD1. This CDR3 region has 14 residues. J was trimmed by 4 bases and V by 5 bases; bases with no gene match: 6. CDR1 is LNHDA and CDR2 is SQIVND in the germline V gene (reference sequence). CDR3 sequence: CASSYRQGADTQYF. CDR3 in DNA: TGTGCCAGTAGTTATCGACAGGGCGCAGATACGCAGTATTTT.

This clone was counted a single time. CDR3 region: CASSPRQGAQGTEAFF. DNA for the CDR3: TGTGCCAGCAGCCCGCGGCAGGGGGCGCAGGGCACTGAAGCTTTCTTT. The chain joins TRBV7-2 to TRBJ1-1, with TRBD1 matching 8 bases. The CDR3 is 16 amino acids. CDR1 and CDR2 (germline): SGHTA, FQGNSA. V lost 5 bases and J lost 4; bases outside the gene matches: 12.

The rearrangement links TRBV2 to TRBJ1-5, with D maybe TRBD1 (6 bases). Germline CDR1 SNHLY, CDR2 FYNNEI. V was pared by 8 bases and J by 3 bases, with 11 bases between. The CDR3 is made up of 13 amino acids. The CDR3: CASGGGVNQPQHF. Written as DNA, the CDR3 is TGTGCCAGCGGGGGGGGCGTCAATCAGCCCCAGCATTTT. The full variable domain, its missing parts supplied by reference TRBV2 and TRBJ1-5, is EPEVTQTPSHQVTQMGQEVILRCVPISNHLYFYWYRQILGQKVEFLVSFYNNEISEKSEIFDDQFSVERPDGSNFTLKIRSTKLEDSAMYFCASGGGVNQPQHFGDGTRLSIL.

This sequence joins TRBV19 and TRBJ1-1, with D maybe TRBD1 (6 bases). Germline V gives CDR1 LNHDA, CDR2 SQIVND (reference sequence). The CDR3 totals 14 residues. V gave up 8 bases and J gave up 2 bases, with 15 bases separating them. Here the CDR3 DNA reads TGTGCCAGTGGTAATACAGGGAAAAACACTGAAGCTTTCTTT. This encodes CASGNTGKNTEAFF.

This clone has just a few counts. V and J are TRBV30 and TRBJ2-2, with D tentatively TRBD1 (7 bases). Germline values: CDR1 GTSNPN, CDR2 SVGIG (reference sequence). This CDR3 contains 16 residues. Between the trimmed V and J ends, which lost 2 bases and 4 bases, there was a span of 17 bases. The CDR3 DNA is TGTGCCTGGAGTATACAGGGGAGGAGTGTCACCGGGGAGCTGTTTTTT. It specifies CAWSIQGRSVTGELFF. Together with reference TRBV30 and TRBJ2-2, the CDR3 gives the full variable domain: SQTIHQWPATLVQPVGSPLSLECTVEGTSNPNLYWYRQAAGRGLQLLFYSVGIGQISSEVPQNLSASRPQDRQFILSSKKLLLSDSGFYLCAWSIQGRSVTGELFFGEGSRLTVL.

The chain is built from TRBV7-9 and TRBJ1-2, with 7 bases fitting TRBD1. The germline CDR1 and CDR2 sequences are SEHNR and FQNEAQ (reference sequence). Losses at the gene ends were 1 base for V and 6 bases for J; bases not matched to a gene: 2. The CDR3 runs 13 residues. CDR3 nucleotides: TGTGCCAGCAGCTTAGACCAGGGGGATGGCTACACCTTC. Translation: CASSLDQGDGYTF.

The chain combines TRBV5-6 with TRBJ2-7; 7 bases fit TRBD1. The CDR3 extends over 17 amino acids. CDR1 and CDR2 from the germline V gene are SGHDT and YYEEEE. J lost 4 bases, V lost 4 bases, and 17 bases had no gene match. For the CDR3, the DNA is TGTGCCAGCAGCCGCACCCCCTCAGACAGGGTGGTATACGAGCAGTACTTC. Protein sequence: CASSRTPSDRVVYEQYF. Drawing the rest from reference TRBV5-6 and TRBJ2-7, the complete variable domain is DAGVTQSPTHLIKTRGQQVTLRCSPKSGHDTVSWYQQALGQGPQFIFQYYEEEERQRGNFPDRFSGHQFPNYSSELNVNALLLGDSALYLCASSRTPSDRVVYEQYFGPGTRLTVT.

This clone has a single count. This sequence joins TRBV11-3 and TRBJ1-6; 7 bases match TRBD1. The CDR3 length is 15 residues. Germline V gene sequence: CDR1 SGHNT, CDR2 YENEEA. Losses at the gene ends were 3 bases for V and 6 bases for J; bases not matched to a gene: 5. CDR3 nucleotides: TGTGCCAGCAGCTTTAGACAGGGTAGTAATTCACCCCTCCACTTT. Translation: CASSFRQGSNSPLHF.

The chain employs TRBV7-8 and TRBJ1-2; D uncertain. The CDR3 is 15 amino acids. Germline V lookup: CDR1 SGHVS, CDR2 FQNEAQ. Deletions cut 8 bases from V and 1 base from J, with 17 bases between. The CDR3 reads CASHRTGWGNYGYTF. The DNA for the CDR3 is TGTGCCAGCCATAGGACTGGATGGGGTAACTATGGCTACACCTTC.

The chain couples TRBV2 to TRBJ1-3; no reliable D call. From germline, CDR1 is SNHLY and CDR2 FYNNEI. Between the trimmed V and J ends, which lost 3 bases and 0 bases, there was a span of 9 bases. The CDR3 extends over 15 amino acids. CDR3 coding DNA: TGTGCCAGCAGTGATGCGGGATACTCTGGAAACACCATATATTTT. Translating it yields CASSDAGYSGNTIYF.

The V and J genes are TRBV7-2 and TRBJ1-5; 7 bases agree with TRBD1. CDR3 length equals 15 residues. V trimming: 2 bases; J trimming: 4 bases; junction bases outside the gene matches: 5. CDR1 is SGHTA, CDR2 FQGNSA, per germline. The CDR3 DNA is TGTGCCAGCAGCTTATCGGGACAGCCAAATCAGCCCCAGCATTTT. Protein sequence: CASSLSGQPNQPQHF.

This clone has just a few counts. The V call is TRBV4-3, the J call TRBJ2-2, with D maybe TRBD2 (5 bases). The ends were cut back, 0 bases at V and 5 bases at J, with 16 bases in the middle. This CDR3 is 17 amino acids long. Germline V gene sequence: CDR1 LGHNA, CDR2 YSLEER. Here the CDR3 reads CASSQDQGRVETGELFF. CDR3 sequence (DNA): TGCGCCAGCAGCCAAGATCAAGGGAGAGTCGAGACCGGGGAGCTGTTTTTT.

This chain connects TRBV4-1 to TRBJ2-7; 7 bases map to TRBD1. Per the germline V gene, CDR1 is MGHRA and CDR2 is YSYEKL. The length of the CDR3 is 15 residues. Unmatched junction bases numbered 9, after V lost 4 bases and J lost 3 bases. The CDR3 protein is CASSPGRGHLYEQYF. The CDR3 DNA follows: TGCGCCAGCAGCCCAGGAAGGGGGCACCTCTACGAGCAGTACTTC.

The chain joins TRBV18 to TRBJ1-2, with no clear D. V was cut by 3 bases and J by 8 bases, with 13 bases left in between. Germline V gene data show CDR1 as KGHSH and CDR2 as LQKENI. There are 13 residues in the CDR3. The CDR3 here is CASSPTDLGGYTF. The CDR3 nucleotides are TGTGCCAGCTCACCGACTGATCTCGGGGGCTACACCTTC. Using reference TRBV18 and TRBJ1-2 for the parts outside the CDR3, the full variable domain is NAGVMQNPRHLVRRRGQEARLRCSPMKGHSHVYWYRQLPEEGLKFMVYLQKENIIDESGMPKERFSAEFPKEGPSILRIQQVVRGDSAAYFCASSPTDLGGYTFGSGTRLTVV.

The chain is built from TRBV7-2 and TRBJ1-1; D unresolved. Germline V CDR1 and CDR2: SGHTA, FQGNSA. Trimming shortened V by 4 bases and J by 2 bases, and 17 bases separated the two germline ends. The CDR3 covers 16 residues. This CDR3 reads CASSSRPGDINTEAFF. Here the CDR3 DNA reads TGTGCCAGCAGCTCCCGGCCCGGAGATATAAACACTGAAGCTTTCTTT.

The rearrangement links TRBV5-5 to TRBJ2-1; 7 bases are shared with TRBD2. The germline V gene encodes CDR1 SGHKS and CDR2 YYEKEE (reference sequence). The CDR3 loop spans 16 amino acids. Trimming removed 4 bases from V and 9 bases from J; junction bases left unmatched: 16. The CDR3 DNA reads TGTGCCAGCAGCGGCGGTTTGGCGGGGGAAAGGGGTGAGCAGTTCTTC. It translates to CASSGGLAGERGEQFF.

The V gene is TRBV5-1, the J gene TRBJ1-3; D may be TRBD1 (5 bases). The CDR3 runs to 17 residues. V was trimmed by 0 bases and J by 2 bases, leaving 15 bases between them. Germline V gene data show CDR1 as SGHRS and CDR2 as YFSETQ. In DNA, the CDR3 is TGCGCCAGCAGCTTGGTGGGACCCGGAGGGGCTGGAAACACCATATATTTT. As protein: CASSLVGPGGAGNTIYF. The full variable domain, rest sourced from reference TRBV5-1 and TRBJ1-3, is KAGVTQTPRYLIKTRGQQVTLSCSPISGHRSVSWYQQTPGQGLQFLFEYFSETQRNKGNFPGRFSGRQFSNSRSEMNVSTLELGDSALYLCASSLVGPGGAGNTIYFGEGSWLTVV.

This clone came up a few times. This chain links TRBV6-2 or TRBV6-3 with TRBJ2-7, with D perhaps matching TRBD1 (5 bases). Trimming removed 6 bases at V and 2 bases at J, with 23 bases between. This CDR3 region has 17 residues. Germline V gene data show CDR1 as MNHEY and CDR2 as SVGEGT. CDR3 DNA: TGTGCCAGCAGCGGCAGGGAAGTCTCCACCGTCACCTACGAGCAGTACTTC. This encodes CASSGREVSTVTYEQYF.

The J gene is TRBJ1-2, the V gene TRBV29-1, with 7 bases matching TRBD1. The CDR3 has 15 residues. V lost 4 bases, J lost 3 bases, and 11 bases stayed unmatched. The germline CDR1 and CDR2 sequences are SQVTM and ANQGSEA. This CDR3 is CSVVAGTVAHYGYTF. The CDR3 region has the DNA TGCAGCGTTGTAGCCGGGACAGTGGCCCACTATGGCTACACCTTC.

The rearrangement uses TRBV12-3 or TRBV12-4 and TRBJ2-2; tentatively, D is TRBD1 (6 bases). The CDR3 extends over 13 amino acids. The V and J ends lost 10 bases and 2 bases respectively, with 11 bases between them. CDR3 DNA sequence: TGTGCCACCAGGACAGAAAACACCGGGGAGCTGTTTTTT. Its protein product is CATRTENTGELFF.

This clone was recorded a few times. The chain uses TRBV7-3 and TRBJ2-1; unclear D gene. The CDR3 length is 13 residues. Germline lookup yields CDR1 SGHTA and CDR2 FQGTGA. Trimming took 5 bases from V and 5 from J, leaving 10 bases between them. CDR3 bases: TGTGCCAGCAGCCGTGGGCCAAACAATGAGCAGTTCTTC. Its protein product is CASSRGPNNEQFF.